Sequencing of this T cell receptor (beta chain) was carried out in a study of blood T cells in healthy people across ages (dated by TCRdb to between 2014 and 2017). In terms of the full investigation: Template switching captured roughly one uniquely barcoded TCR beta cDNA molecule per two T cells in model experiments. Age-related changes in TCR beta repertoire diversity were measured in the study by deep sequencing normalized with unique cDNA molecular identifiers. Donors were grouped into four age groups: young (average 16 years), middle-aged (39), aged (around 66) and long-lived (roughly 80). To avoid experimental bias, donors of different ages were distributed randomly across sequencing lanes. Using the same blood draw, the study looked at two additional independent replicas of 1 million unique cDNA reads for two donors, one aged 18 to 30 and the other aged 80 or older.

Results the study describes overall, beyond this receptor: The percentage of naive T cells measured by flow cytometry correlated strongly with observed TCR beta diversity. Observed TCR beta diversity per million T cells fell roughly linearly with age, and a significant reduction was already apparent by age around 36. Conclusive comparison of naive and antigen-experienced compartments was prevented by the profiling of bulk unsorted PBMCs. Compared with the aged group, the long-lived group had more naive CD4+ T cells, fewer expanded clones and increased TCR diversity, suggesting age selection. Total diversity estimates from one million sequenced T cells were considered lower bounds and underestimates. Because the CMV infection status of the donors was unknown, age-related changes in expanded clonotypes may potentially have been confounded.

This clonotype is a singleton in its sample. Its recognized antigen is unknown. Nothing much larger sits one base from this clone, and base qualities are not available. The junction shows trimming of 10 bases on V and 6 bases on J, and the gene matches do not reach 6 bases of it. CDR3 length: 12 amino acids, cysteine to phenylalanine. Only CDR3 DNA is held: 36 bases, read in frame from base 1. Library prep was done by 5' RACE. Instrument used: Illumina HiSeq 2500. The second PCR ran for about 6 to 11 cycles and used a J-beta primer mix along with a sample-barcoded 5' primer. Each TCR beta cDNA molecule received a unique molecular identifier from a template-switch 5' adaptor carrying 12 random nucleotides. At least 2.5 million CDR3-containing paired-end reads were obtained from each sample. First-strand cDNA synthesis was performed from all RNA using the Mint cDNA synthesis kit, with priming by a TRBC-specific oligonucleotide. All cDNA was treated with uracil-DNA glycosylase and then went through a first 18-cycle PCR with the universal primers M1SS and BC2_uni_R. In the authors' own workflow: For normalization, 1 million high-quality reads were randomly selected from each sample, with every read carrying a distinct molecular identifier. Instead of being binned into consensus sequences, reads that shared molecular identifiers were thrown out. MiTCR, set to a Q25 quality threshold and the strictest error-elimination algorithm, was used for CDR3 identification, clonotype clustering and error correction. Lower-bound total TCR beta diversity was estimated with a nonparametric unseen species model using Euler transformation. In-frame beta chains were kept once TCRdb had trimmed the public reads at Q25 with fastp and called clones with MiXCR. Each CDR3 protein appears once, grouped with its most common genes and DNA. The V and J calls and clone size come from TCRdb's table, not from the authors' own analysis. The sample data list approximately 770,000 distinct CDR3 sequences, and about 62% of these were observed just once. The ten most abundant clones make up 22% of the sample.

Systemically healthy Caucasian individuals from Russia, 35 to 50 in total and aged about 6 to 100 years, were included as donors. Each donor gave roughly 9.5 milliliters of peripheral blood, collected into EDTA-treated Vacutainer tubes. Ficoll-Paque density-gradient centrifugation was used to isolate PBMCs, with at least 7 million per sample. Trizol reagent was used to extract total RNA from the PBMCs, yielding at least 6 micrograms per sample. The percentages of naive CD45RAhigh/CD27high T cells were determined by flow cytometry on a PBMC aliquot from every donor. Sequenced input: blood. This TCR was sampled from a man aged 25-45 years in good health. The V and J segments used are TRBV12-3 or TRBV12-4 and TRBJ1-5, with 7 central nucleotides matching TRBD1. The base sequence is TGTGCCACTGGGACAGAACTTCAGCCCCAGCATTTT. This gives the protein CATGTELQPQHF.